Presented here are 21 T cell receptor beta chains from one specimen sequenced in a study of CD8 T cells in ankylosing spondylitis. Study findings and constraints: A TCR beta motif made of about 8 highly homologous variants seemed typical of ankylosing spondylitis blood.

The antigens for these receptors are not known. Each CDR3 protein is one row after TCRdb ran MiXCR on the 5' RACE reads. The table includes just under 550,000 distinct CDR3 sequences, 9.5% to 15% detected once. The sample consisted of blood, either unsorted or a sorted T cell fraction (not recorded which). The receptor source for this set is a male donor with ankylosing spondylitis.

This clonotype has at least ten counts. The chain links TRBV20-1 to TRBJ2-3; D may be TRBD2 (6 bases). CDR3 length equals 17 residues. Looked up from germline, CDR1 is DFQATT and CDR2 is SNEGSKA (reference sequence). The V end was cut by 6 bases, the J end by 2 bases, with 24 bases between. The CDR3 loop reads CSAPESYPSAHTDTQYF. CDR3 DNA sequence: TGCAGTGCGCCCGAATCCTATCCTAGCGCGCACACAGATACGCAGTATTTT.

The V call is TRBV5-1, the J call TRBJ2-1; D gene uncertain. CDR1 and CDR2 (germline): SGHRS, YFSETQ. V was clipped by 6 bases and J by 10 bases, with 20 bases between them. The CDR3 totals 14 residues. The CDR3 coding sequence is TGCGCCAGCACCCTCGGGCCGCCCTCAGTAGAGCAGTTCTTC. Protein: CASTLGPPSVEQFF. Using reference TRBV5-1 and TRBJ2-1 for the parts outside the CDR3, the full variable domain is KAGVTQTPRYLIKTRGQQVTLSCSPISGHRSVSWYQQTPGQGLQFLFEYFSETQRNKGNFPGRFSGRQFSNSRSEMNVSTLELGDSALYLCASTLGPPSVEQFFGPGTRLTVL.

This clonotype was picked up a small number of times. The CDR3 sequence is CASSPQGTLVSTGFF. DNA for the CDR3: TGTGCCAGCAGCCCGCAGGGGACCTTAGTGAGCACGGGGTTCTTC. The chain has TRBV7-9 and TRBJ2-1; a possible D gene is TRBD1 (6 bases). The V end was cut by 5 bases, the J end by 15 bases, with 26 bases between. The CDR3 has 15 amino acids. Germline CDR1 reads SEHNR; CDR2 reads FQNEAQ (reference sequence).

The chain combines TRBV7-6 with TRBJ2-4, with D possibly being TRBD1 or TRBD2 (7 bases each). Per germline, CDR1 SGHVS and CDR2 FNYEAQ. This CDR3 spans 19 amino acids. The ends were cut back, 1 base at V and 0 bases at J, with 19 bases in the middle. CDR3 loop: CASSLVAAGDRRAKNIQYF. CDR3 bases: TGTGCCAGCAGCTTAGTGGCCGCGGGGGACAGACGAGCCAAAAACATTCAGTACTTC. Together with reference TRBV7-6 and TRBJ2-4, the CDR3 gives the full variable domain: GAGVSQSPRYKVTKRGQDVALRCDPISGHVSLYWYRQALGQGPEFLTYFNYEAQQDKSGLPNDRFSAERPEGSISTLTIQRTEQRDSAMYRCASSLVAAGDRRAKNIQYFGAGTRLSVL.

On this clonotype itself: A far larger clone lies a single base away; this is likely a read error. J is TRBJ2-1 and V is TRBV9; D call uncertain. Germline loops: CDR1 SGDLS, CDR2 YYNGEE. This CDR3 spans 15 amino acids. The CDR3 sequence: CASSVGGSSYNDQFF. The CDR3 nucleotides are TGTGCCAGCAGCGTAGGGGGAAGCTCCTACAATGACCAGTTCTTC. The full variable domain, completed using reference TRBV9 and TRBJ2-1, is DSGVTQTPKHLITATGQRVTLRCSPRSGDLSVYWYQQSLDQGLQFLIQYYNGEERAKGNILERFSAQQFPDLHSELNLSSLELGDSALYFCASSVGGSSYNDQFFGPGTRLTVL.

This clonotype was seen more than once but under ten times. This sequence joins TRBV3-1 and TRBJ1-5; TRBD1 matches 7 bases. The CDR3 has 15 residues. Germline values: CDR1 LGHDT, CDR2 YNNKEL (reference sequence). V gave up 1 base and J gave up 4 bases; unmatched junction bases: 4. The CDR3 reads CASSQGGQLNQPQHF. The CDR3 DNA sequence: TGTGCCAGCAGCCAAGGGGGACAGCTTAATCAGCCCCAGCATTTT.

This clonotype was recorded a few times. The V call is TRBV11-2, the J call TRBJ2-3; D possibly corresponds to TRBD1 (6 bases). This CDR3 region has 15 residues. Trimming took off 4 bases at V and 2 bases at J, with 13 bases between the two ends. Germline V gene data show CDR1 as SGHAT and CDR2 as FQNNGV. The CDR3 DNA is TGTGCCAGCAGCTGGGGGCAGGGCGTCACAGATACGCAGTATTTT. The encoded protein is CASSWGQGVTDTQYF. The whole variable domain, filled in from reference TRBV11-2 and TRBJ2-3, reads EAGVAQSPRYKIIEKRQSVAFWCNPISGHATLYWYQQILGQGPKLLIQFQNNGVVDDSQLPKDRFSAERLKGVDSTLKIQPAKLEDSAVYLCASSWGQGVTDTQYFGPGTRLTVL.

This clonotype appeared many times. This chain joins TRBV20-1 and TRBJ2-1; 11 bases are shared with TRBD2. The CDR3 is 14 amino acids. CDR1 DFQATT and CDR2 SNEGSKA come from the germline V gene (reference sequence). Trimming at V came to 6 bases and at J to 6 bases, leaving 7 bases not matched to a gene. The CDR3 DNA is TGCAGTGCCATGGATCTAGCGGGAGGCAATGAGCAGTTCTTC. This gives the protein CSAMDLAGGNEQFF.

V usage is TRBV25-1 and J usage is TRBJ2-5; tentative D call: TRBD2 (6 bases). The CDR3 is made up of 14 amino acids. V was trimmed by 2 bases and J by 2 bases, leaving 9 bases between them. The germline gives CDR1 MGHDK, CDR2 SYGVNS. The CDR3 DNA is TGTGCCAGCAGTGAAGCGGGACGTCAAGAGACCCAGTACTTC. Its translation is CASSEAGRQETQYF. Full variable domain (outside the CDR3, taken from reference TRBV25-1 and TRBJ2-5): EADIYQTPRYLVIGTGKKITLECSQTMGHDKMYWYQQDPGMELHLIHYSYGVNSTEKGDLSSESTVSRIRTEHFPLTLESARPSHTSQYLCASSEAGRQETQYFGPGTRLLVL.

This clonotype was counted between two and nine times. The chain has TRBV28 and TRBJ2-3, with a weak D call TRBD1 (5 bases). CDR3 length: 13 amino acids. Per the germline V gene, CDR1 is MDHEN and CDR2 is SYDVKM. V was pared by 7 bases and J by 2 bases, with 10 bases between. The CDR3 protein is CASTSTATDTQYF. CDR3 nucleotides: TGTGCCAGCACCTCGACAGCCACAGATACGCAGTATTTT.

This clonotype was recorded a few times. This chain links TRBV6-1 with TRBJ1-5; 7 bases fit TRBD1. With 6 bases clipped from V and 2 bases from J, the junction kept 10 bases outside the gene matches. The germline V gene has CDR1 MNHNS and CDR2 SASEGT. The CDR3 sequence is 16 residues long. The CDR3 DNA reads TGTGCCAGCAGCCGAGACAGGGCTGGGGGCAATCAGCCCCAGCATTTT. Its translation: CASSRDRAGGNQPQHF.

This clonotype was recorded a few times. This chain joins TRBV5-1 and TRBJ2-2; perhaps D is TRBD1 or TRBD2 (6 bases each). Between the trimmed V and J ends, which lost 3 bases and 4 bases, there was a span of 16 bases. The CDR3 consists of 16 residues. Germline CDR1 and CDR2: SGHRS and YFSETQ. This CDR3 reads CASSCMTGAVTGELFF. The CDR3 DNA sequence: TGCGCCAGCAGCTGTATGACGGGGGCTGTCACCGGGGAGCTGTTTTTT.

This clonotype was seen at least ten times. The CDR3 DNA reads as TGCAGCGTTGCGAGGACTAGCGGGAGAACCACAGATACGCAGTATTTT. Protein product: CSVARTSGRTTDTQYF. This sequence joins TRBV29-1 and TRBJ2-3, with 13 positions matching TRBD2. CDR3 length: 16 amino acids. Germline CDR1 and CDR2: SQVTM and ANQGSEA. With 4 bases clipped from V and 2 bases from J, the junction kept 6 bases outside the gene matches.

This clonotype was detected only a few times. CDR3 nucleotide sequence: TGTGCCAGCAGCCCAGGACTAGCGGATCGAAGCTCCTACAATGAGCAGTTCTTC. Residues: CASSPGLADRSSYNEQFF. J is TRBJ2-1 and V is TRBV11-1, with TRBD2 identical over 10 bases. CDR1 and CDR2 from the germline V gene are SGHAT and FQDESV (reference sequence). The CDR3 spans 18 residues. V shed 5 bases, J shed 0 bases, and the junction held 10 bases outside the gene matches.

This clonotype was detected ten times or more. In DNA, the CDR3 is TGCAGCGTTGAAGATCACGAGGCTAACTATGGCTACACCTTC. Protein product: CSVEDHEANYGYTF. J is TRBJ1-2 and V is TRBV29-1; no clear D. Looked up from germline, CDR1 is SQVTM and CDR2 is ANQGSEA. Trimming cost V 0 bases and J 0 bases, with 8 bases left between them. CDR3 length: 14 amino acids.

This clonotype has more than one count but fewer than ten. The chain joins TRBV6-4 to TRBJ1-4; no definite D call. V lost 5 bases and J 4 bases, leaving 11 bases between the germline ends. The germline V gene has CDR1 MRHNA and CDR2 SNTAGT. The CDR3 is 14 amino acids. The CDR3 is CASSPGRINEKLFF. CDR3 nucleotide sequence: TGTGCCAGCAGTCCCGGACGGATTAATGAAAAACTGTTTTTT.

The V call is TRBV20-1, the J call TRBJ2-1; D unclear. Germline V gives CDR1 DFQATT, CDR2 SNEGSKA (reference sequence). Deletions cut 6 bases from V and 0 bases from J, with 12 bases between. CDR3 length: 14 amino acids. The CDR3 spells CSAVWPSSYNEQFF. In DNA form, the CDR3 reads TGCAGTGCCGTCTGGCCGAGCTCCTACAATGAGCAGTTCTTC.

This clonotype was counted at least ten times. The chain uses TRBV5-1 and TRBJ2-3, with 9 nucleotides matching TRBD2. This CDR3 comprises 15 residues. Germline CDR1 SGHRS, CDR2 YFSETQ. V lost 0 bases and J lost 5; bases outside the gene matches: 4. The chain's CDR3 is CASSLVAGAIDTQYF. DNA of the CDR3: TGCGCCAGCAGCTTGGTAGCGGGAGCGATAGATACGCAGTATTTT.

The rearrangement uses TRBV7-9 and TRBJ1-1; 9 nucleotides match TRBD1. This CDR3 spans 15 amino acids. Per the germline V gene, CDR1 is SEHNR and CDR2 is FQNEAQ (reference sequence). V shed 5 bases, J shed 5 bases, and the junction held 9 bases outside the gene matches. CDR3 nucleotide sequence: TGTGCCAGCAGCGCTCAACAGGGGGCAGGGACTGAAGCTTTCTTT. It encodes CASSAQQGAGTEAFF. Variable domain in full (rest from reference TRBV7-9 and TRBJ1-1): DTGVSQNPRHKITKRGQNVTFRCDPISEHNRLYWYRQTLGQGPEFLTYFQNEAQLEKSRLLSDRFSAERPKGSFSTLEIQRTEQGDSAMYLCASSAQQGAGTEAFFGQGTRLTVV.

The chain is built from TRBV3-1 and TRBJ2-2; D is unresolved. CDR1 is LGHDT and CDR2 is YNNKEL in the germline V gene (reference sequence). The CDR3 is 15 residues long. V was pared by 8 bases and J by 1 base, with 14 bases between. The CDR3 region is CASAQTNLNTGELFF. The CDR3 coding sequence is TGTGCCAGCGCCCAAACTAACCTGAACACCGGGGAGCTGTTTTTT.

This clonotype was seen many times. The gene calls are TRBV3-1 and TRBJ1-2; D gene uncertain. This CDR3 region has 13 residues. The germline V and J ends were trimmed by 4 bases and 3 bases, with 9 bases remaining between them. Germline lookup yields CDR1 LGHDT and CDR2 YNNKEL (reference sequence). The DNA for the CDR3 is TGTGCCAGCAGCCTCGGGAACTACTATGGCTACACCTTC. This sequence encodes CASSLGNYYGYTF.